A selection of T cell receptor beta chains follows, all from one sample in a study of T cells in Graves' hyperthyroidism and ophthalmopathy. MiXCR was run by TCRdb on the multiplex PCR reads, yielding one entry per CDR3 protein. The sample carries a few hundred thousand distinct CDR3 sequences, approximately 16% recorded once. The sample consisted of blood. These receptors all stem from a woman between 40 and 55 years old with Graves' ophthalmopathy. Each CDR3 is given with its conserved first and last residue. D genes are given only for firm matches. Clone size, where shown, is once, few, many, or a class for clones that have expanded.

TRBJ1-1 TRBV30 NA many TGTGCCTGGCTTCCCTCAGGGGCCCGTTTTACTGAAGCTTTCTTT CAWLPSGARFTEAFF
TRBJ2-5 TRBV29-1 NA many TGCAGCGTGAGTGGGGGGCCTCAAGAGACCCAGTACTTC CSVSGGPQETQYF
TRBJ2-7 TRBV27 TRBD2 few TGTGCCAGCAGCGTAGGCGGGACTAGCGGCTACGAGCAGTACTTC CASSVGGTSGYEQYF
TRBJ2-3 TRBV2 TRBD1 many TGTGCCAGCAGTACCGTTCCGGGACAGACCACAGATACGCAGTATTTT CASSTVPGQTTDTQYF
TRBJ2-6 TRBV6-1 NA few TGTGCCAGCAGTGATAGAAGCTCTGGGGCCAACGTCCTGACTTTC CASSDRSSGANVLTF
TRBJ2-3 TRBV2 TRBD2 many TGTGCCAGCAGTGAGGCTAGCGGGAGCACAGATACGCAGTATTTT CASSEASGSTDTQYF
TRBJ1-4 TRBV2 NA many TGTGCCAGCAGTTCCTCACAGGGAATTGGTGAAAAACTGTTTTTT CASSSSQGIGEKLFF
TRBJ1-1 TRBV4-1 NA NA TGCGCCAGCAGCCAAGGGTACGGGAGTCCGAAGTCTGAAGCTTTCTTT CASSQGYGSPKSEAFF
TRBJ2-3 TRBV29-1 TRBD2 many TGCAGCGTTGAATGGCGGGGGGGTAGGACAGATACGCAGTATTTT CSVEWRGGRTDTQYF
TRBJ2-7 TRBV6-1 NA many TGTGCCAGCAGTCAAACGGGGGACAGCCCCTACGAGCAGTACTTC CASSQTGDSPYEQYF
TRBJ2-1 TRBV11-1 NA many TGTGCCAGCAGCGTCCTTGGTGGGGCACGGCAGTTCTTC CASSVLGGARQFF
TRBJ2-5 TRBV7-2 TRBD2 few TGTGCCAGCAGCTTCCAAGCGGGGTCAGGAGAGACCCAGTACTTC CASSFQAGSGETQYF
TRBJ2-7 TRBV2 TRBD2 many TGTGCCAGCAGTGAAATAATTAGCGGGAACTACGAGCAGTACTTC CASSEIISGNYEQYF
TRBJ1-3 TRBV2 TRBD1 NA TGTGCCAGCAGAAGGCGGGACAGGGGAAACACCATATATTTT CASRRRDRGNTIYF
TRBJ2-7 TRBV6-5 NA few TGTGCCAGCAGTTACTCTCGGGGTGGATACGAGCAGTACTTC CASSYSRGGYEQYF
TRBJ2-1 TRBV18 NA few TGTGCCAGCTCACCACCTTCTGGGGGTGAGCAGTTCTTC CASSPPSGGEQFF
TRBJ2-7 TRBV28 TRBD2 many TGTGCCAGCAGTTTATATAGCGGGATAAAGAGGTACGAGCAGTACTTC CASSLYSGIKRYEQYF
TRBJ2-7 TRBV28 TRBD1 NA TGTGCCAGCAGTTTAATTTCTACAGGGGAGTACGAGCAGTACTTC CASSLISTGEYEQYF
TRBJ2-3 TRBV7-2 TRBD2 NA TGTGCCAGCAGCCCCGTTAGCGGGAGAGGTACAGATACGCAGTATTTT CASSPVSGRGTDTQYF
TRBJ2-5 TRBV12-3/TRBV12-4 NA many TGTGCCAGCAGTTTAGCGCAGGGCCCCTTAACAAAGACCCAGTACTTC CASSLAQGPLTKTQYF
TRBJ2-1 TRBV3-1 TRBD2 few TGTGCCAGCAGCCCCCGGGAGGGCCCCAACAATGAGCAGTTCTTC CASSPREGPNNEQFF
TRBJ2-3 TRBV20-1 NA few TGCAGTGCTAGAGTGGCGGGCACGGCGGCTTCCCAGTATTTT CSARVAGTAASQYF
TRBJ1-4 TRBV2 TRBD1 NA TGTGCCAGCAGTGAAGCGCTGGGGACAGCTGAAAAACTGTTTTTT CASSEALGTAEKLFF
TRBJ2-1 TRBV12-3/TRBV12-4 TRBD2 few TGTGCCAGCAGTTTAGGGGGGACTAGTGAGTTCTTC CASSLGGTSEFF
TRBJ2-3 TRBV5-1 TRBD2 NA TGCGCCAGCGCTACTAGCGGGGGGGGCACAGATACGCAGTATTTT CASATSGGGTDTQYF
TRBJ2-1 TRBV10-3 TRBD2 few TGTGCCATCAGTGAGTCTTCGGGACTAGCGGGAACGGGAGTCGCCTACAATGAGCAGTTCTTC CAISESSGLAGTGVAYNEQFF
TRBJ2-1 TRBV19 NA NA TGTGCCAGTAGTATTCGGGGATTAGAGCCCTACAATGAGCAGTTCTTC CASSIRGLEPYNEQFF
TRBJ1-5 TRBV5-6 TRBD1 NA TGTGCCAGCAGCTTGGAACGGGGACAGGGGGCTAGTCAGCCCCAGCATTTT CASSLERGQGASQPQHF
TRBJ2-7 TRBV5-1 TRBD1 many TGCGCCAGCAGCTTCGGGACAGGGGAGTACGAGCAGTACTTC CASSFGTGEYEQYF
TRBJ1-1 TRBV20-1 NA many TGCAGTTACCGAGGGGAATCGAACACTGAAGCTTTCTTT CSYRGESNTEAFF
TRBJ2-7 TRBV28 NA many TGTGCCAGCAGCAGCCCCGACGGCGACGAGCAGTACTTC CASSSPDGDEQYF
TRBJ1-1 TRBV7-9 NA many TGTGCCAGCAGCTTCTCGGGGATGAACACTGAAGCTTTCTTT CASSFSGMNTEAFF
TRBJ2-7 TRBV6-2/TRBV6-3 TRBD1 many TGTGCCACCACGGACAGGCTTTCCTACGAGCAGTACTTC CATTDRLSYEQYF
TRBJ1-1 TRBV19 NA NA TGTGCCAGTAGTATTCGGGGGGCAGAAGCTTTCTTT CASSIRGAEAFF
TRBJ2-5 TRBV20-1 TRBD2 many TGCAGTGCTAGCCCTAGCGGGGTCCAAGAGACCCAGTACTTC CSASPSGVQETQYF
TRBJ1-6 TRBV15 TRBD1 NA TGTGCCACCAGCAGAGGACAGGGGGGTTCACCCCTCCACTTT CATSRGQGGSPLHF
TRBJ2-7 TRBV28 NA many TGTGCCAGCAGTTTTCCCGGATATAAGTCCGACGAGCAGTACTTC CASSFPGYKSDEQYF
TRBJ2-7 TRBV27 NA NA TGTGCCAGCGGCTTGAGCGAGCAGTACTTC CASGLSEQYF
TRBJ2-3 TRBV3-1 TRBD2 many TGTGCCAGCAGCCCGGGACTAGCGCTGATCACGCAGTATTTT CASSPGLALITQYF
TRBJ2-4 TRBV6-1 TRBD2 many TGTGCCAGCAGTGGCCTGACTAGCGGTAAAAACATTCAGTACTTC CASSGLTSGKNIQYF
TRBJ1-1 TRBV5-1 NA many TGCGCCAGCAGCTTGGAGGCAGACACTGAAGCTTTCTTT CASSLEADTEAFF
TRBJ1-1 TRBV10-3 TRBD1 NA TGTGCCATCAGTGACAGGGGGGGCACTGAAGCTTTCTTT CAISDRGGTEAFF
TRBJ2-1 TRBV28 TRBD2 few TGTGCCAGCAGTTTACCTAGCGGGGTTAGAAAGTTCTTC CASSLPSGVRKFF
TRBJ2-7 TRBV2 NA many TGTGCCAGCAGTGGGCCGAACTCCTACGAGCAGTACTTC CASSGPNSYEQYF
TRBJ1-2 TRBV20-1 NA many TGCAGTGCAAGCAGGACTAACTATGGCTACACCTTC CSASRTNYGYTF
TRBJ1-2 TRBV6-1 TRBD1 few TGTGCCAGCAGTCGACAGGGGATCGGGGGCTACACCTTC CASSRQGIGGYTF
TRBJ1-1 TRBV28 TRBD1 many TGTGCCAGCAGTGTCCCTCTAGGACAGGGGGCAACTGAAGCTTTCTTT CASSVPLGQGATEAFF
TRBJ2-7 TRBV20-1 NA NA TGCAGTGCCGGCCTAGAGGGGGTTAACGAGCAGTACTTC CSAGLEGVNEQYF
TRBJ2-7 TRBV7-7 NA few TGTGTTAGCAGCTTAGGCCAGGGACCCCTTTACGAGCAGTACTTC CVSSLGQGPLYEQYF
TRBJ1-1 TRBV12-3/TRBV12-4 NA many TGTGCCAGCAGTTTAACAGGAAGCGCTGAAGCTTTCTTT CASSLTGSAEAFF
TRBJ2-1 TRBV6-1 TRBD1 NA TGTGCCAGCAGTTTACAGGGGGAAAGGTCCTACAATGAGCAGTTCTTC CASSLQGERSYNEQFF